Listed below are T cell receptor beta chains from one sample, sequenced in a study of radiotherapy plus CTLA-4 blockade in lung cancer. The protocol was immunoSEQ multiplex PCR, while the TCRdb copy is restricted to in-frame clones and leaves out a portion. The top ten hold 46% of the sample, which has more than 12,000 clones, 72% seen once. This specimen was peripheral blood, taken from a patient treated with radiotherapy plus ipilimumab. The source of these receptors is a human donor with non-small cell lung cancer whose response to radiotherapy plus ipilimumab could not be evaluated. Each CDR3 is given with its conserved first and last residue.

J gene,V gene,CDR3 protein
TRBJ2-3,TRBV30,CAWSVSASGSDTQYF
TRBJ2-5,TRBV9,CASSAPPTSGGAKETQYF
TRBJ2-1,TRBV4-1,CASSQMDLVSQGEQFF
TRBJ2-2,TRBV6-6,CASSYPGTGKTGELFF
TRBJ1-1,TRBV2,CASSEQNNVNTEAFF
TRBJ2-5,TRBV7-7,CASSLGDRARETQYF
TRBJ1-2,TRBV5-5,CASSQGQGDGGYGYTF
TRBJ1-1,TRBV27,CASSLSGPRNTEAFF
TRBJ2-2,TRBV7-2,CASSLGLAKAGELFF
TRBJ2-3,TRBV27,CASSWGGTDTQYF
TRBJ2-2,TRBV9,CASSGRSNTGELFF
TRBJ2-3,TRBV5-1,CATAGGGGADTQYF
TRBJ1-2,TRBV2,CASSEAYRPNYGYTF
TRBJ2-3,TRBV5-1,CASSLGRVGTDTQYF
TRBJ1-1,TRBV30,CAWSRSRDRVTEAFF
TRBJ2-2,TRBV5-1,CASRLGQGGTGELFF
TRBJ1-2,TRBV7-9,CASSLGGGGGYTF
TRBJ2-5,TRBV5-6,CASTTLDGQETQYF
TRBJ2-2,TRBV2,CASRVTGGAGTGELFF
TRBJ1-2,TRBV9,CASSVTPGTEDGYTF
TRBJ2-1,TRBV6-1,CASSEANPSGGHGNEQFF